These 30 T cell receptor beta chains were sequenced from one sample in a study of T cell responses to AZD1222 COVID-19 vaccine. Clones were sequenced by immunoSEQ multiplex PCR, and TCRdb holds only the in-frame ones, with some missing. The repertoire has some 150,000 clones, around 83% of them found once; the top ten carry around 5.1%. The sequenced sample was peripheral blood, obtained 28 days after the second AZD1222 dose. These receptors were taken from an adult who received the AZD1222 COVID-19 vaccine.

The chain couples TRBV29-1 to TRBJ2-1; 12 nucleotides agree with TRBD2. Trimming cost V 4 bases and J 0 bases; bases outside gene matches: 10. The CDR3 is 18 residues long. The germline CDR1 and CDR2 sequences are SQVTM and ANQGSEA. Here the CDR3 reads CSVAGTSGFGSSYNEQFF. The CDR3 DNA sequence: TGCAGCGTTGCAGGGACTAGCGGGTTTGGCAGCTCCTACAATGAGCAGTTCTTC.

The chain uses TRBV6-6 and TRBJ1-2; D not certain. The V and J ends lost 5 bases and 1 base respectively, with 8 bases between them. This CDR3 is 13 amino acids long. The V gene's germline CDR1 is MNHNY and CDR2 SVGAGI (reference sequence). CDR3 region: CASSEAGNYGYTF. In DNA, the CDR3 is TGTGCCAGCAGTGAGGCCGGTAACTATGGCTACACCTTC.

The rearrangement links TRBV28 to TRBJ1-1; D is unresolved. Trimming took off 10 bases at V and 0 bases at J, with 12 bases between the two ends. The germline V gene encodes CDR1 MDHEN and CDR2 SYDVKM. The CDR3 runs to 13 residues. CDR3 sequence reads: CATRLLMNTEAFF. The DNA for the CDR3 is TGTGCCACCCGACTGCTCATGAACACTGAAGCTTTCTTT.

The J gene is TRBJ2-3, the V gene TRBV24-1; the match to TRBD1 covers 10 bases. The germline gives CDR1 KGHDR, CDR2 SFDVKD. J gave up 6 bases and V 4 bases, and 9 bases lay outside the gene matches. The CDR3 has 16 amino acids. The DNA of the CDR3 is TGTGCCACCAGTGACTCGGGACAGGGGAGAGGGGATACGCAGTATTTT. Translation: CATSDSGQGRGDTQYF.

This CDR3 reads CASSLTGTDFYEQYF. The DNA of the CDR3 is TGCGCCAGCAGCTTGACCGGGACAGACTTCTACGAGCAGTACTTC. The J gene is TRBJ2-7, the V gene TRBV5-1; 7 bases fit TRBD1. The CDR3 extends over 15 amino acids. Germline trimming cut 1 base from V and 3 bases from J; bases unmatched to any gene: 7. CDR1 and CDR2 (germline): SGHRS, YFSETQ.

The V gene is TRBV27, the J gene TRBJ2-5; 8 bases are shared with TRBD1. This CDR3 spans 15 amino acids. Per the germline V gene, CDR1 is MNHEY and CDR2 is SMNVEV (reference sequence). After removal of 5 bases from V and 4 bases from J, the junction contained 9 bases not matched to a gene. The CDR3 loop is CASSPRRQGRETQYF. Written as DNA, the CDR3 is TGTGCCAGCAGTCCTCGCCGACAGGGGAGAGAGACCCAGTACTTC.

The rearrangement links TRBV6-5 to TRBJ2-1; no definite D call. This CDR3 has 13 residues. Deletions cut 0 bases from V and 9 bases from J, with 9 bases between. Germline V CDR1 and CDR2: MNHEY, SVGAGI. This chain's CDR3 is CASSYSAWGEQFF. As DNA, the CDR3 is TGTGCCAGCAGTTACTCGGCCTGGGGTGAGCAGTTCTTC.

The chain links TRBV9 to TRBJ2-1, with D maybe TRBD1 (5 bases). The CDR3 has 14 amino acids. Deletions cut 3 bases from V and 1 base from J, with 8 bases between. Looked up from germline, CDR1 is SGDLS and CDR2 is YYNGEE. The CDR3 DNA sequence: TGTGCCAGCAGCGGGCGACAGTCCTACAATGAGCAGTTCTTC. Protein product: CASSGRQSYNEQFF.

The chain carries TRBV9 and TRBJ2-6, with D perhaps matching TRBD2 (5 bases). This CDR3 is built from 16 residues. The V and J ends lost 4 bases and 1 base respectively, with 12 bases between them. The germline CDR1 and CDR2 sequences are SGDLS and YYNGEE. The DNA of the CDR3 is TGTGCCAGCAGCCAGTTAAGAGGGTCTGGGGCCAACGTCCTGACTTTC. Protein: CASSQLRGSGANVLTF.

The V call is TRBV13, the J call TRBJ2-1; 10 nucleotides agree with TRBD1. The trim removed 5 bases at V and 5 bases at J, leaving 15 bases unmatched. The CDR3 extends over 18 amino acids. Per the germline V gene, CDR1 is PRHDT and CDR2 is FYEKMQ (reference sequence). Written as DNA, the CDR3 is TGTGCCAGCAGCACTTGGACAGGGGGAGGACTAACCCACAATGAGCAGTTCTTC. This translates into CASSTWTGGGLTHNEQFF.

The chain uses TRBV28 and TRBJ2-7; the D call may be TRBD1 or TRBD2 (7 bases each). Trimming left V 6 bases short and J 8 bases short, with 23 bases between. The germline gives CDR1 MDHEN, CDR2 SYDVKM. The CDR3 length is 15 residues. This CDR3 reads CASRLLGGGKHKQYF. The CDR3 nucleotides are TGTGCCAGCAGGCTCCTGGGAGGGGGCAAGCACAAGCAGTACTTC.

This rearrangement joins TRBV27 to TRBJ1-4; TRBD1 might be the D (5 bases). CDR3 size: 14 residues. Germline-derived CDR1 and CDR2 are MNHEY and SMNVEV (reference sequence). V gave up 3 bases and J gave up 8 bases, with 13 bases separating them. The DNA for the CDR3 is TGTGCCAGCAGTTTGTTGGGGGAAAGCGAAAAACTGTTTTTT. It yields the protein CASSLLGESEKLFF.

The chain recombines TRBV11-3 with TRBJ2-1; D is possibly TRBD1 or TRBD2 (5 bases each). V dropped 0 bases and J dropped 8 bases, with 11 bases sitting between them. The CDR3 is 14 amino acids. CDR1 is SGHNT and CDR2 is YENEEA in the germline V gene. The CDR3 sequence: CASSLDVRDHEQFF. The CDR3 DNA follows: TGTGCCAGCAGCTTAGATGTCAGGGACCATGAGCAGTTCTTC.

This sequence joins TRBV12-3 or TRBV12-4 and TRBJ2-7, with D perhaps matching TRBD2 (6 bases). The V end was cut by 7 bases, the J end by 2 bases, with 12 bases between. CDR3 length: 13 amino acids. CDR3 coding DNA: TGTGCCAGCACCGACGGGGGTACCTACGAGCAGTACTTC. Its translation: CASTDGGTYEQYF.

Only one count was recorded for this clone. The chain uses TRBV27 and TRBJ2-3; D is ambiguous. V lost 0 bases and J 2 bases, leaving 12 bases between the germline ends. From germline, CDR1 is MNHEY and CDR2 SMNVEV (reference sequence). The CDR3 extends over 16 amino acids. The CDR3 sequence: CASSLSSPGTTDTQYF. The CDR3 DNA is TGTGCCAGCAGTTTATCCTCCCCAGGAACCACAGATACGCAGTATTTT.

The V and J genes are TRBV5-1 and TRBJ2-3; no firm D call. The CDR3 totals 15 residues. CDR1 and CDR2 from the germline V gene are SGHRS and YFSETQ. V lost 0 bases and J lost 0, with 8 bases in between. The CDR3 DNA sequence: TGCGCCAGCAGCTTGGACACTTCTAGCACAGATACGCAGTATTTT. This gives the protein CASSLDTSSTDTQYF.

The chain combines TRBV20-1 with TRBJ2-5; D perhaps matches TRBD2 (5 bases). The CDR3 contains 11 residues. Germline assignment: CDR1 DFQATT and CDR2 SNEGSKA (reference sequence). The V and J ends lost 5 bases and 1 base respectively, with 5 bases between them. DNA of the CDR3: TGCAGTGCTGGGAGCCAAGAGACCCAGTACTTC. The encoded protein is CSAGSQETQYF.

This clone was observed a few times. This chain links TRBV5-1 with TRBJ2-2; 10 bases fit TRBD2. The CDR3 contains 16 residues. Germline trimming cut 3 bases from V and 6 bases from J; bases unmatched to any gene: 8. CDR1 and CDR2 (germline): SGHRS, YFSETQ. CDR3 bases: TGCGCCAGCAGCTCCCGGACTAGCGGAGGGGCCGGGGAGCTGTTTTTT. Translated: CASSSRTSGGAGELFF.

This clone was observed at least ten times. The V call is TRBV28, the J call TRBJ2-2, with TRBD2 as a possible D gene (6 bases). V was trimmed by 0 bases and J by 4 bases, leaving 12 bases between them. Germline-derived CDR1 and CDR2 are MDHEN and SYDVKM. The CDR3 is made up of 16 amino acids. The CDR3 protein is CASSLWEEGTTGELFF. The DNA for the CDR3 is TGTGCCAGCAGTTTATGGGAGGAGGGGACCACCGGGGAGCTGTTTTTT.

The V call is TRBV6-2 or TRBV6-3, the J call TRBJ2-3; 13 bases match TRBD2. Trimming cost V 5 bases and J 0 bases; bases outside gene matches: 5. The CDR3 loop spans 17 amino acids. In germline, CDR1 is MNHEY, CDR2 SVGEGT. The CDR3 reads CASSIPGLAGSTDTQYF. The CDR3 DNA is TGTGCCAGCAGTATCCCGGGACTAGCGGGGAGCACAGATACGCAGTATTTT.

In its sample, this clone was seen a few times. J is TRBJ2-5 and V is TRBV7-2; tentative D call: TRBD2 (5 bases). The germline V gene encodes CDR1 SGHTA and CDR2 FQGNSA. CDR3 length: 13 residues. Trimming removed 3 bases from V and 5 bases from J, with 10 bases in between. As DNA, the CDR3 is TGTGCCAGCAGCTTCAACCGAGGGGAGACCCAGTACTTC. It specifies CASSFNRGETQYF.

V usage is TRBV14 and J usage is TRBJ1-6; D perhaps matches TRBD1 (5 bases). The V gene lost 1 base and the J gene lost 5 bases, with 12 bases spanning the gap. The germline V gene has CDR1 SGHDN and CDR2 FVKESK. This CDR3 has 16 amino acids. CDR3 DNA sequence: TGTGCCAGCAGCCAAGCGCGGGGGTTGAATAATTCACCCCTCCACTTT. Protein product: CASSQARGLNNSPLHF.

The chain combines TRBV29-1 with TRBJ1-5, with TRBD1 identical over 9 bases. Germline CDR1 SQVTM, CDR2 ANQGSEA. Unmatched junction bases numbered 8, after V lost 2 bases and J lost 6 bases. This CDR3 has 15 residues. The CDR3 DNA reads as TGCAGCGTTGAACCCGGACAGGGGTGGTTTCAGCCCCAGCATTTT. Protein: CSVEPGQGWFQPQHF.

The genes are TRBV19 and TRBJ2-3; tentative D call: TRBD2 (5 bases). Germline loops: CDR1 LNHDA, CDR2 SQIVND (reference sequence). The CDR3 sequence is 15 residues long. The V end lost 5 bases, the J end lost 6 bases, and 18 bases lay between the germline ends. As DNA, the CDR3 is TGTGCCAGTAGTGAGGGAATCTTGAGTTGGGATACGCAGTATTTT. Protein product: CASSEGILSWDTQYF.

The chain has TRBV20-1 and TRBJ2-3, with 7 bases identical to TRBD2. Germline CDR1 and CDR2: DFQATT and SNEGSKA (reference sequence). V trimming: 6 bases; J trimming: 2 bases; junction bases outside the gene matches: 11. This CDR3 is built from 15 residues. The CDR3 DNA follows: TGCAGTGCAAGTCAAGCGGGACCTTACACAGATACGCAGTATTTT. It encodes CSASQAGPYTDTQYF.

The V call is TRBV13, the J call TRBJ1-2; tentative D call: TRBD1 (5 bases). The CDR3 covers 13 residues. V was clipped by 5 bases and J by 4 bases, with 11 bases between them. CDR1 and CDR2 (germline): PRHDT, FYEKMQ (reference sequence). CDR3 sequence (DNA): TGTGCCAGCAGCCGCGGGACGGCCTATGGCTACACCTTC. As protein: CASSRGTAYGYTF.

The rearrangement joins TRBV19 to TRBJ2-7; D remains ambiguous. The germline gives CDR1 LNHDA, CDR2 SQIVND (reference sequence). V was cut by 6 bases and J by 3 bases, with 9 bases left in between. The CDR3 consists of 12 residues. Here the CDR3 reads CASSAGDYEQYF. Written as DNA, the CDR3 is TGTGCCAGTAGCGCCGGAGACTACGAGCAGTACTTC.

V gene TRBV2 combines with J gene TRBJ1-1, with 7 bases identical to TRBD1. Germline V lookup: CDR1 SNHLY, CDR2 FYNNEI. The CDR3 consists of 12 residues. V was pared by 8 bases and J by 5 bases, with 5 bases of the junction left unmatched. The CDR3 nucleotides read TGTGCCAGCGCCGGGACAGCAACTGAAGCTTTCTTT. Translated, it gives CASAGTATEAFF.

The genes are TRBV6-5 and TRBJ2-2; D is unresolved. With 6 bases removed from V and 6 bases from J, the gap between germline ends came to 8 bases. The CDR3 has 12 amino acids. Per germline, CDR1 MNHEY and CDR2 SVGAGI. The CDR3 bases are TGTGCCAGCAGGGATCTATCCGGGGAGCTGTTTTTT. Translated, it gives CASRDLSGELFF.

The chain couples TRBV28 to TRBJ1-5; TRBD1 aligns across 7 bases. Germline CDR1 is MDHEN and CDR2 is SYDVKM. V was pared by 6 bases and J by 5 bases, with 7 bases of the junction left unmatched. The CDR3 length is 14 residues. CDR3 sequence reads: CASSPTGRDQPQHF. In DNA form, the CDR3 reads TGTGCCAGCAGCCCGACAGGGAGGGATCAGCCCCAGCATTTT.